This TCR beta chain was identified during a study of Graves' ophthalmopathy and Graves' hyperthyroidism. Only a few counts were recorded for this clonotype. Physicians reached a diagnosis by relying on clinical symptoms, serum thyroxine, TRAb, thyroid ultrasound and orbital computed tomography. This CDR3 has 14 amino acids. Looked up from germline, CDR1 is MNHNS and CDR2 is SASEGT. The V end lost 1 base, the J end lost 10 bases, and 11 bases lay between the germline ends. RNA transcripts yielded amplified TCR beta CDR3 regions. First-round RT-PCR with HTBI primers preceded a second-round multiplex PCR. One entry per CDR3 protein, called by TCRdb with MiXCR from the multiplex PCR reads. The data hold around 470,000 distinct CDR3 sequences, with approximately 15% observed a single time.

The clonotype originates from a young woman with Graves' ophthalmopathy. The rearrangement joins TRBV6-1 to TRBJ1-6, with no clear D. Sequenced sample: blood. CDR3 protein: CASSEGTGISPLHF. The CDR3 DNA is TGTGCCAGCAGTGAAGGGACGGGCATCTCACCCCTCCACTTT.